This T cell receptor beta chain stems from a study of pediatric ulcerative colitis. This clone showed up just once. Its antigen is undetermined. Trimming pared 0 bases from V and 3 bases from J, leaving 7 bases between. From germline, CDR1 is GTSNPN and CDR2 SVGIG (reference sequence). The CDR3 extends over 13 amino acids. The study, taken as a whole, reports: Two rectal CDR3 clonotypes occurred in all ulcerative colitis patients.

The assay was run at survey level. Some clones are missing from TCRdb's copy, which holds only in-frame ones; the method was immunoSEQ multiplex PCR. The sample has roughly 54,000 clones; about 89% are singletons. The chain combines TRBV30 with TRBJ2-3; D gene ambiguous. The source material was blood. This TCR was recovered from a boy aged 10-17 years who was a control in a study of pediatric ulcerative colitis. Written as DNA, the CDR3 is TGTGCCTGGAGTGTACGCGGAACAGATACGCAGTATTTT. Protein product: CAWSVRGTDTQYF.